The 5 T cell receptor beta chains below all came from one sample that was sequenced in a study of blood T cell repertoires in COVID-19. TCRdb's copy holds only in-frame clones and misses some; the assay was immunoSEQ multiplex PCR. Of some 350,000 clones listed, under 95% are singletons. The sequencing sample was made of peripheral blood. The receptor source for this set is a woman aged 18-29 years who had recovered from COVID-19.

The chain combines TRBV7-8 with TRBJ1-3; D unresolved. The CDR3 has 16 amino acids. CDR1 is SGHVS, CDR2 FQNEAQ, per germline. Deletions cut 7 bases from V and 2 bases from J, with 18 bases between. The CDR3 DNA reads TGTGCCAGCACCACTCAGGCTGGGAGTACTGGAAACACCATATATTTT. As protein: CASTTQAGSTGNTIYF.

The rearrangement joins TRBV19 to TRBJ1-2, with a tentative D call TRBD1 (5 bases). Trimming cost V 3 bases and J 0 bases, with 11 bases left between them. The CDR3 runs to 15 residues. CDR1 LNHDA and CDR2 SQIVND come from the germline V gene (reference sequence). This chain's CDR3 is CASSIAGGTNYGYTF. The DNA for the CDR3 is TGTGCCAGTAGTATTGCGGGGGGTACTAACTATGGCTACACCTTC.

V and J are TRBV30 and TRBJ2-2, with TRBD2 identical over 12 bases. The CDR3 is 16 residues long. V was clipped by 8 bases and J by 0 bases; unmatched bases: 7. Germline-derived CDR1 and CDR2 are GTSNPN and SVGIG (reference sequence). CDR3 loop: CAGVTSGRSNTGELFF. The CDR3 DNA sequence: TGTGCCGGAGTGACTAGCGGGAGATCGAACACCGGGGAGCTGTTTTTT.

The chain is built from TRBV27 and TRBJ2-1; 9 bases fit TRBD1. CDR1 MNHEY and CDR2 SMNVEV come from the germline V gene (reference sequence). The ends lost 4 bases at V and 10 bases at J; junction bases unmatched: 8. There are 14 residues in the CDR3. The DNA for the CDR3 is TGTGCCAGCAGTTCGGGACAGGGTTTCTTGGAGCAGTTCTTC. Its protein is CASSSGQGFLEQFF.

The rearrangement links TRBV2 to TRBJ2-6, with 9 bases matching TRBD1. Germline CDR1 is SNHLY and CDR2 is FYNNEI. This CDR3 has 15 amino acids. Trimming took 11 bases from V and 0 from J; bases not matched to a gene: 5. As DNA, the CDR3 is TGTGCCCGAGGGACAGGGTACTCTGGGGCCAACGTCCTGACTTTC. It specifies CARGTGYSGANVLTF.